This T cell receptor beta chain was identified in a study of response to subunit inactivated influenza vaccine. The germline V gene encodes CDR1 MNHNS and CDR2 SASEGT. Trimming cost V 3 bases and J 9 bases; bases outside gene matches: 8. The CDR3 loop spans 13 amino acids. TCRdb independently ran MiXCR on the RT-PCR reads; one entry per CDR3 protein. Found here are fewer than 750,000 distinct CDR3 sequences, 12% to 15% of them singletons; the top ten hold 11%. The source was PBMCs from blood, collected roughly 13 days after vaccination. The chain links TRBV6-1 to TRBJ2-7; 7 bases align to TRBD2. The TCR sequence derives from a man aged 50 or older who received an inactivated influenza vaccine. The CDR3 coding sequence is TGTGCCAGCAGTGACCCCGGGACTATGGTGCAGTACTTC. Encoded protein: CASSDPGTMVQYF.